The entry below gives a single T cell receptor (beta chain) sequence along with its context. What it recognizes is unknown. The conserved closing phenylalanine or tryptophan is absent in this CDR3, likely reflecting a read error. Co-extraction of both nucleic acids (RNA and DNA) used about 17-33 mg of unsorted bulk tissue. Surgical resection was the treatment these patients received for primary liver carcinoma. Separate regions, five per tumor, were sampled. This record comes from a study of tumor-infiltrating lymphocytes in primary liver carcinoma. The wider study: The yield of productive TCRbeta reads per sample was roughly 3.65 to 7.13 million and was similar across tissue types.

Overall study results and limits: Top clones occupying all five tumor regions numbered only about 7-24%.

Starting from 400 to 500 ng of total RNA, TCR beta cDNA was produced with a primer in the constant region. Nested multiplex PCR, run for three rounds with slightly modified ARM-PCR, yielded TCR beta libraries. TCRdb recomputed calls from the multiplex PCR reads with MiXCR, one row per CDR3 protein. Counted here are about 22,000 distinct CDR3 sequences, around 81% occurring once; the ten biggest clones make up roughly 35%. The sequence was collected from a woman aged 30 to 39 with primary liver carcinoma and hepatitis B virus infection. The sample was liver tumor tissue from sampling region 2. Described subset: tumor region T2, inferior pole.

CDR3 nucleotide sequence: TGTGCCAGCAGTTACCTCCGAGATGGGTACACCGTC. Translation: CASSYLRDGYTV. The V gene is TRBV6-2 or TRBV6-3, the J gene TRBJ1-2; unclear D gene. This CDR3 has 12 residues. CDR1 and CDR2 from the germline V gene are MNHEY and SVGEGT.